This T cell receptor beta chain appears in the sequencing data of a study of blood T cell repertoires in COVID-19. The V segment lost 9 bases and the J segment 1 base; nucleotides outside the gene matches: 4. The V gene's germline CDR1 is LNHDA and CDR2 SQIVND (reference sequence). The CDR3 is 14 amino acids. The repertoire was sequenced with immunoSEQ multiplex PCR; TCRdb's copy has only in-frame clones and lacks some. The sample lists about 470,000 clones, about nine tenths occurring once. This clone has a single count. Other DNA sequences from this sample encode an identical CDR3 as well. This TCR came from a woman aged 18-29 years who had recovered from COVID-19. Sequencing was carried out using PBMCs or T cells enriched from blood (not recorded which). The chain couples TRBV19 to TRBJ2-2, with 8 bases fitting TRBD1. The CDR3 sequence: CASSGTGNTGELFF. CDR3 coding DNA: TGTGCCAGCAGTGGGACAGGGAACACCGGGGAGCTGTTTTTT.